This T cell receptor beta chain comes out of a study of blood T cell repertoires in COVID-19. Measured with immunoSEQ multiplex PCR; TCRdb has only the in-frame clones, and not every one. The repertoire includes about 52,000 clones, over 85% of them detected once, and 7.5% to 10% sits in the top ten. This CDR3 region has 17 residues. V lost 5 bases, J lost 2 bases, and 10 bases stayed unmatched. Looked up from germline, CDR1 is SEHNR and CDR2 is FQNEAQ (reference sequence). This chain joins TRBV7-9 and TRBJ2-3; 10 nucleotides align to TRBD2. The sequenced sample consisted of peripheral blood. This sequence originates from a man aged 80 or over with active or convalescent COVID-19. This CDR3 reads CASSRRFSGRPTDTQYF. CDR3 DNA: TGTGCCAGCAGCCGAAGATTTAGCGGGAGGCCCACAGATACGCAGTATTTT.